This TCR beta chain emerged from a study of blood T cell repertoires in COVID-19. Study background: Spain, Italy and the United States supplied samples that represented acute and convalescent COVID-19. The cDNA or gDNA used as material had been derived from T cells, B-cell-depleted T cells, or PBMCs.

As handled by the study authors: Nucleated cell counts were estimated from reference gene primer amplification. The data were produced by immunoSEQ multiplex PCR, yet TCRdb's version contains in-frame clones alone and is incomplete. V and J calls and clone size are given by that table; D and trimming were obtained from the DNA. The sample lists 200,000 to 250,000 clones, roughly 88% occurring once. The germline V and J ends were trimmed by 5 bases and 4 bases, with 14 bases remaining between them. Germline V gives CDR1 SGHTA, CDR2 FQGNSA. The CDR3 length is 15 residues. The V and J genes are TRBV7-2 and TRBJ2-2; weak D call: TRBD2 (6 bases). The TCR sequence derives from a woman aged 40 to 55 who had recovered from COVID-19. The specimen sequenced was peripheral blood. The CDR3 here is CASSGGGAGTGELFF. The DNA of the CDR3 is TGTGCCAGCAGCGGAGGAGGGGCGGGCACCGGGGAGCTGTTTTTT.